Only a few counts were recorded for the clone carrying this TCR beta chain. The target antigen is unknown. The second PCR ran about 6 to 12 cycles with a sample-barcoded 5' primer and J-beta primers. TCRdb processed the 5' RACE reads anew with MiXCR; each CDR3 protein has one entry. Of roughly 790,000 distinct CDR3 sequences listed, about 40% were seen once; the top ten hold about 20%. The sample is drawn from a study of blood T cells in healthy people across ages. Study outcomes and limitations: Naive T cell percentage and TCR beta diversity correlated strongly. There was no known CMV status for donors, so expanded clonotype changes were possibly confounded. While age rose, TCR beta diversity per million T cells dropped in a roughly linear way.

The CDR3 is 13 residues long. J gave up 4 bases and V 4 bases, and 2 bases lay outside the gene matches. The V gene's germline CDR1 is KGHDR and CDR2 SFDVKD. Each sample provided at least 5.5 micrograms of extracted total RNA. This sequence joins TRBV24-1 and TRBJ1-2; the match to TRBD1 covers 7 bases. The receptor comes from a woman aged 55-69 years in good health. The specimen sequenced was blood. DNA of the CDR3: TGTGCCACCAGTGACGGGACAGCCTATGGCTACACCTTC. Translating gives CATSDGTAYGYTF.